A selection of T cell receptor beta chains follows, all from one sample in a study of control samples from healthy donors and cancer patients. This table comes from immunoSEQ multiplex PCR, and its TCRdb copy is limited to in-frame clones, with some not included. The sample consists of some 76,000 clones, roughly 86% of them appearing once. Sequencing input: PBMCs. These receptors were collected from a man in his sixties with lung cancer. The CDR3 runs from the conserved cysteine through the conserved F or W. A D gene is named only where the DNA matches it firmly. Clone size, where shown, is once, few, many, or a class for clones that have expanded.

j_call,v_call,clone_size,d_call,cdr3_aa,cdr3_nt
TRBJ2-3,TRBV7-2,.,TRBD2,CASSSKRGALGTDTQYF,TGTGCCAGCAGCTCGAAGCGGGGAGCTTTGGGCACAGATACGCAGTATTTT
TRBJ2-5,TRBV7-3,once,.,CASSFSPEYQETQYF,TGTGCCAGCAGTTTTTCCCCGGAGTACCAAGAGACCCAGTACTTC
TRBJ1-1,TRBV5-1,.,.,CASSSGPLNTEAFF,TGCGCCAGCAGCTCAGGACCATTGAACACTGAAGCTTTCTTT
TRBJ2-5,TRBV12-5,once,.,CASTGQGETQYF,TGTGCTTCTACAGGGCAGGGAGAGACCCAGTACTTC
TRBJ2-3,TRBV10-2,.,.,CASVTSTDTQYF,TGCGCCAGCGTGACTAGCACAGATACGCAGTATTTT
TRBJ2-1,TRBV4-1,.,.,CASSQDMVSAGSYNEQFF,TGCGCCAGCAGCCAAGATATGGTCAGTGCGGGCTCCTACAATGAGCAGTTCTTC
TRBJ2-1,TRBV5-1,.,.,CASSFDYYNEQFF,TGCGCCAGCAGCTTCGACTACTACAATGAGCAGTTCTTC
TRBJ1-6,TRBV2,.,.,CASRAGSQGSPLHF,TGTGCCAGCAGGGCGGGGTCCCAGGGGTCACCCCTCCACTTT
TRBJ1-5,TRBV6-1,.,.,CARTGISNQPQHF,TGTGCCAGGACGGGTATTAGCAATCAGCCCCAGCATTTT
TRBJ1-4,TRBV3-1/TRBV3-2,.,.,CASSQESGFEKLFF,TGTGCCAGCAGCCAAGAGTCGGGTTTTGAAAAACTGTTTTTT
TRBJ2-5,TRBV10-3,.,.,CAISTMTGTETQYF,TGTGCCATCAGTACCATGACTGGGACAGAGACCCAGTACTTC
TRBJ1-1,TRBV25-1,.,.,CASSEAGGNTEAFF,TGTGCCAGCAGTGAGGCAGGCGGGAACACTGAAGCTTTCTTT
TRBJ2-1,TRBV9,.,TRBD2,CASSVAGGRNEQFF,TGTGCCAGCAGCGTTGCGGGGGGCCGCAATGAGCAGTTCTTC
TRBJ1-1,TRBV6-5,once,.,CASEGLTREAFF,TGTGCCAGCGAAGGGCTCACAAGGGAAGCTTTCTTT
TRBJ1-6,TRBV5-1,.,.,CASSRASGTYNSPLHF,TGCGCCAGCAGTCGTGCTTCGGGGACCTATAATTCACCCCTCCACTTT
TRBJ1-1,TRBV5-1,.,TRBD1,CASSSPTGGPDAEAFF,TGCGCCAGCAGCTCCCCCACAGGGGGGCCAGACGCTGAAGCTTTCTTT
TRBJ1-1,TRBV11-2,.,.,CASSPGFTEAFF,TGTGCCAGCAGCCCAGGGTTCACTGAAGCTTTCTTT
TRBJ1-1,TRBV19,.,TRBD1,CASTQGTDNTEAFF,TGTGCCAGTACTCAAGGGACAGACAACACTGAAGCTTTCTTT
TRBJ1-2,TRBV6-2/TRBV6-3,.,.,CASSYQVDYGYTF,TGTGCCAGCAGTTACCAGGTGGACTATGGCTACACCTTC
TRBJ2-3,TRBV5-1,.,TRBD2,CASSPDTGGPQDTQYF,TGCGCCAGCAGCCCGGATACGGGGGGGCCACAAGATACGCAGTATTTT
TRBJ2-1,TRBV29-1,.,TRBD2,CSVGAGGPSEQFF,TGCAGCGTAGGAGCGGGGGGGCCTTCCGAGCAGTTCTTC
TRBJ1-1,TRBV18,.,TRBD1,CASSPTGKGTMNTEAFF,TGTGCCAGCTCACCGACAGGGAAAGGGACCATGAACACTGAAGCTTTCTTT
TRBJ1-6,TRBV12-3/TRBV12-4,few,.,CASSLGQAPALHF,TGTGCCAGCAGTTTAGGACAGGCGCCGGCCCTCCACTTT
TRBJ2-1,TRBV24-1,.,TRBD2,CATSDSRGTSGALNEQFF,TGTGCCACCAGTGATTCTAGGGGGACTAGCGGGGCTCTCAATGAGCAGTTCTTC
TRBJ1-2,TRBV24-1,few,TRBD1,CATSDTRTGGNYGYTF,TGTGCCACCAGTGATACTCGGACAGGGGGCAACTATGGCTACACCTTC
TRBJ2-7,TRBV9,.,.,CASSVASSSYEQYF,TGTGCCAGCAGCGTAGCATCGAGCTCCTACGAGCAGTACTTC
TRBJ1-1,TRBV6-5,.,.,CASSHRGTGLDFTFF,TGTGCCAGCAGTCACCGGGGCACCGGCCTAGACTTTACTTTCTTT
TRBJ1-6,TRBV6-2/TRBV6-3,.,.,CASSPPRPAAPYNSPLHF,TGTGCCAGCAGCCCACCGCGTCCCGCCGCGCCCTATAATTCACCCCTCCACTTT
TRBJ2-1,TRBV11-3,.,.,CASSLESSSYNEQFF,TGTGCCAGCAGCTTAGAGTCTAGCTCCTACAATGAGCAGTTCTTC
TRBJ2-2,TRBV7-2,once,TRBD2,CARGVLGNTGELFF,TGTGCCCGGGGGGTATTGGGAAACACCGGGGAGCTGTTTTTT
TRBJ1-1,TRBV7-3,.,TRBD1,CASSLQGQGTGMDTEAFF,TGTGCCAGCAGCTTACAGGGACAGGGGACGGGAATGGACACTGAAGCTTTCTTT
TRBJ1-1,TRBV7-3,.,.,CASSAGDTEAFF,TGTGCCAGCAGCGCAGGGGACACTGAAGCTTTCTTT
TRBJ2-1,TRBV4-1,.,.,CPSSRLDTSYNEQFF,TGCCCCAGCAGCCGACTAGACACGTCCTACAATGAGCAGTTCTTC
TRBJ2-1,TRBV24-1,.,TRBD2,CATSDRSGGKNEQFF,TGTGCCACCAGTGATAGGAGCGGGGGGAAAAATGAGCAGTTCTTC
TRBJ2-4,TRBV5-1,once,.,CASRSSPESNIQYF,TGCGCCAGCAGATCTTCCCCGGAATCAAACATTCAGTACTTC
TRBJ1-2,TRBV14,.,.,CASSQKQAPNYGYTF,TGTGCCAGCAGCCAAAAACAGGCCCCAAACTATGGCTACACCTTC
TRBJ2-5,TRBV5-1,.,.,CASSLELGGETQYF,TGCGCCAGCAGCTTGGAGTTAGGGGGAGAGACCCAGTACTTC
TRBJ2-4,TRBV6-5,.,.,CASSYSKGLNIQYF,TGTGCCAGCAGTTACTCGAAGGGTTTAAACATTCAGTACTTC
TRBJ1-1,TRBV5-1,.,TRBD1,CASSLDRTGGTEAFF,TGCGCCAGCAGCTTGGACAGGACAGGGGGAACTGAAGCTTTCTTT
TRBJ1-2,TRBV10-2,.,.,CASSEAINYGYTF,TGCGCCAGCAGTGAAGCCATCAACTATGGCTACACCTTC
TRBJ1-4,TRBV30,few,.,CAWHGGLLNEKLFF,TGTGCCTGGCATGGGGGACTGTTAAATGAAAAACTGTTTTTT
TRBJ2-3,TRBV6-1,.,TRBD1,CASSGQSTDTQYF,TGTGCCAGCTCGGGACAGAGCACAGATACGCAGTATTTT
TRBJ2-2,TRBV11-3,.,.,CASSFLTGSPGELFF,TGTGCCAGCAGCTTTTTAACAGGTTCCCCCGGGGAGCTGTTTTTT
TRBJ2-5,TRBV3-1/TRBV3-2,.,TRBD2,CASSHPAGGGETQYF,TGTGCCAGCAGCCACCCAGCGGGAGGAGGAGAGACCCAGTACTTC
TRBJ1-2,TRBV6-5,.,.,CASTLGRGYGYTF,TGTGCCAGCACGTTGGGCAGGGGTTATGGCTACACCTTC
TRBJ2-3,TRBV12-5,.,.,CASGPTDTQYF,TGTGCTAGTGGGCCTACAGATACGCAGTATTTT
TRBJ2-3,TRBV7-3,.,TRBD1,CASSRGTGGTDTQYF,TGTGCCAGCAGCCGAGGGACAGGGGGCACAGATACGCAGTATTTT
TRBJ1-2,TRBV4-1,.,.,CASSQPSGRAANYGYTF,TGCGCCAGCAGCCAACCTAGCGGCAGGGCCGCTAACTATGGCTACACCTTC
TRBJ2-5,TRBV7-9,.,.,CASSLAAGGSETQYF,TGTGCCAGCAGCTTAGCGGCTGGGGGATCTGAGACCCAGTACTTC
TRBJ1-1,TRBV10-1,.,.,CASSESEGAPGHTEAFF,TGCGCCAGCAGTGAGTCGGAAGGGGCCCCTGGACACACTGAAGCTTTCTTT
TRBJ1-2,TRBV7-2,few,.,CASSLDYNGYTF,TGTGCCAGCAGCTTAGATTATAATGGCTACACCTTC
TRBJ1-1,TRBV24-1,.,TRBD1,CATSDPRQGNTEAFF,TGTGCCACCAGTGATCCCAGACAGGGGAACACTGAAGCTTTCTTT
TRBJ1-1,TRBV3-1/TRBV3-2,.,TRBD1,CASSHRGSRNTEAFF,TGTGCCAGCAGCCACAGGGGGAGCCGGAACACTGAAGCTTTCTTT
TRBJ1-4,TRBV2,.,.,CASNRGYEGEKLFF,TGTGCCAGCAATAGAGGGTATGAGGGGGAAAAACTGTTTTTT
TRBJ2-1,TRBV11-2,once,.,CASSLAGNNEQFF,TGTGCCAGCAGCTTAGCAGGAAACAATGAGCAGTTCTTC
TRBJ1-4,TRBV5-1,.,.,CASSSNHRDGATNEKLFF,TGCGCCAGCAGCTCGAACCACAGGGACGGTGCAACTAATGAAAAACTGTTTTTT
TRBJ1-4,TRBV14,once,TRBD1,CASSQREGAGEKLFF,TGTGCCAGCAGCCAACGGGAGGGGGCTGGTGAAAAACTGTTTTTT
TRBJ2-5,TRBV19,.,TRBD2,CASTAKVREGGETQYF,TGTGCCAGTACCGCTAAGGTTCGGGAGGGGGGGGAGACCCAGTACTTC
TRBJ1-2,TRBV7-2,.,TRBD1,CASSLGQGANYGYTF,TGTGCCAGCAGCTTAGGACAGGGGGCGAACTATGGCTACACCTTC
TRBJ2-5,TRBV11-2,.,.,CASSLDLLSETQYF,TGTGCCAGCAGCTTAGATTTATTGTCGGAGACCCAGTACTTC